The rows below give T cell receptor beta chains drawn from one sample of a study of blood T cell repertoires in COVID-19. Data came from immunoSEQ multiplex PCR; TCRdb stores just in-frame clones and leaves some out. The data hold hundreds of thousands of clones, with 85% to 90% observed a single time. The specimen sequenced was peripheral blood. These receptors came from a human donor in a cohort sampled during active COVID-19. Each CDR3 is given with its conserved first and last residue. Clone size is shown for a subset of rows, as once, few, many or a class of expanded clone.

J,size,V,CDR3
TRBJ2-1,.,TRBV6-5,CASRPPGQSYNEQFF
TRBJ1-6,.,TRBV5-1,CASSSDRLPRSPLHF
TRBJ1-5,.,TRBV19,CASSIFGGSMGSRSNQPQHF
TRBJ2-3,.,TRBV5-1,CASKLSGSTDTQYF
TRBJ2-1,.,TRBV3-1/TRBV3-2,CASSQSGPEQFF
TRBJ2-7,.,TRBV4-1,CASSQNGGYYEQYF
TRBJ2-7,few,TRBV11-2,CASSLMSSGHSYEQYF
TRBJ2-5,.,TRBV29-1,CSVEDGRTQYF
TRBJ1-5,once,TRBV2,CASRDYRNQPQHF
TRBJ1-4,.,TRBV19,CASRVGLNEKLFF
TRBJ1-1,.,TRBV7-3,CASSSSGGTEAFF
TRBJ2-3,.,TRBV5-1,CASSSGTSGRAADTQYF
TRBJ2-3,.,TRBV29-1,CSVEWDRGDTQYF
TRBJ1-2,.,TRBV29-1,CSVVGTDYGYTF
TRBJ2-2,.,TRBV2,CASRDGLVGELFF
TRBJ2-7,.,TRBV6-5,CASSYYLGHYEQYF
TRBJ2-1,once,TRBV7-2,CASSLGHSSSYNEQFF
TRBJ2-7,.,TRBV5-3,CARSRSADEQYF
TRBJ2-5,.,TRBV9,CASSPPTSGRYQETQYF
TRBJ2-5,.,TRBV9,CASSLLAGPRETQYF
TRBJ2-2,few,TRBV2,CASIYAANTGELFF
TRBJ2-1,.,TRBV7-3,CASSLQGLRNEQFF
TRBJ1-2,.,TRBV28,CASAPQSNYGYTF
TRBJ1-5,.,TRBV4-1,CASSQAGGGEPQHF
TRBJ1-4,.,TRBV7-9,CASSLQGASSNEKLFF
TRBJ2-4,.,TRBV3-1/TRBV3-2,CASSQDLAIQYF
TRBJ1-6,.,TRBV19,CASRTGQGQNSPLHF
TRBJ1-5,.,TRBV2,CASSRQGALQPQHF
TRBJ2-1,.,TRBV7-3,CASSSGLPYNEQFF
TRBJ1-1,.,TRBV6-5,CASSPGWGNTEAFF
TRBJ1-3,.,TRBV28,CASSKTGVGNTIYF
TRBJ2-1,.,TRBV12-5,CASSGGVYNEQFF
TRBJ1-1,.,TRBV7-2,CASSYTINAGEAFF
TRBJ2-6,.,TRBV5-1,CASSWKDTGSSGANVLTF
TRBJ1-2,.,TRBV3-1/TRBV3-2,CASSHGGKDGYTF
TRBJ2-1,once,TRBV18,CASSPIQGQGHEQFF
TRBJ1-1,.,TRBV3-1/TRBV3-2,CASSQETGLGTEAFF
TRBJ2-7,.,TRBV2,CASSVGAGRGYEQYF
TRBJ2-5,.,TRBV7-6,CASSPIDKETQYF
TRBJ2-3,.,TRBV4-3,CASSQEIGGDRLTDTQYF
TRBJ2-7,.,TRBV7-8,CASSGRQGNYEQYF
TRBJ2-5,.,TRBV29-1,CSVGQPPGTKETQYF
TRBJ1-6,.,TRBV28,CAIKPIRGGNSPLHF
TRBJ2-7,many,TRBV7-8,CASSLYREASYEQYF
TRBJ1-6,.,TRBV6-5,CASFLRGPNSPLHF
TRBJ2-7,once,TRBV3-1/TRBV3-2,CASSQSGTSGAYEQYF
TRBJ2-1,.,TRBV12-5,CASGLDRLAGAYNEQFF
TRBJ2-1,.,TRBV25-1,CASSLAGVYNEQFF
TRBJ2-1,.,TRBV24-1,CATSGGPLAGRHNEQFF